This T cell receptor beta chain comes out of a study of blood T cell repertoires in COVID-19. Data came from immunoSEQ multiplex PCR; TCRdb stores just in-frame clones and leaves some out. The sample holds 81,000 or so clones, about 92% seen once. The CDR3 runs to 13 residues. V was trimmed by 8 bases and J by 8 bases, leaving 15 bases between them. Germline loops: CDR1 MNHEY, CDR2 SVGAGI. This sequence joins TRBV6-5 and TRBJ1-4, with D unclear. The clonotype originates from a woman aged 55-75 years with active COVID-19. The sample comprised peripheral blood. The CDR3 region is CASLRGVREKLFF. The CDR3 coding sequence is TGTGCCAGCCTACGCGGGGTGCGGGAAAAACTGTTTTTT.